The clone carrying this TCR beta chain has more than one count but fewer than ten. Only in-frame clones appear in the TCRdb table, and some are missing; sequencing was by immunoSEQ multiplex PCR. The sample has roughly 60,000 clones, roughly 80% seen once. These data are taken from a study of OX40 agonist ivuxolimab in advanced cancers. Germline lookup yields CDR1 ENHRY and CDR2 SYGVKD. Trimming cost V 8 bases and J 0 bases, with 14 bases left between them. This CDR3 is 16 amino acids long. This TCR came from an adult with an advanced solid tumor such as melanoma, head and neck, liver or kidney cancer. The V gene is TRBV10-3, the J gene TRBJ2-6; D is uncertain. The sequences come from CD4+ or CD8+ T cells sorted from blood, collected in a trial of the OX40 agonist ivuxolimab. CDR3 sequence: CAIPASPRSGANVLTF. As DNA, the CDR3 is TGTGCCATCCCAGCGTCCCCCCGCTCTGGGGCCAACGTCCTGACTTTC.